Below, one T cell receptor (beta chain) is given with its context. Its specificity is unknown. As for treatment: about 20 received Ad26.COV2.S at low or high dose, single or two shots; 5 received placebo; per-sample allocation not given. Day 63 following the first vaccine or placebo injection was when the samples were taken. The entry originates in a study of Ad26.COV2.S vaccination and SARS-CoV-2 variants. Overall study context: Dosing was one shot or two shots 56 days apart. Study-level points and caveats: It was reported that spike-specific CD8+ and CD4+ T cell responses were substantially broad after vaccination. Compared with placebo recipients, vaccine recipients had higher spike-specific TCR breadth. Quantification of TCR breadth and depth may have yielded underestimates of total T cell responses.

V shed 3 bases and J shed 5 bases, with 11 bases lying between them. CDR3 length: 14 amino acids. Germline CDR1 reads MNHEY; CDR2 reads SMNVEV (reference sequence). The table came from immunoSEQ multiplex PCR; TCRdb's copy has only in-frame clones and leaves some out. The table has roughly 330,000 clones, around 90% seen once. This receptor was identified in a person aged 18-65 years who received the Ad26.COV2.S COVID-19 vaccine or a placebo. Specimen: peripheral blood, collected in a trial of Ad26.COV2.S vaccine versus placebo. This sequence joins TRBV27 and TRBJ1-5; D is unresolved. The CDR3 bases are TGTGCCAGCAGTTTGAGAGTAAGCGATCAGCCCCAGCATTTT. This gives the protein CASSLRVSDQPQHF.